Sequencing of this T cell receptor (beta chain) was carried out in a study of T cells expressing NK-cell markers. Study information: The TCR beta repertoires were obtained from sorted CD3+CD56+NKG2C+, CD3+CD56+NKG2C- and CD3+CD56-NKG2C+ T cells.

CDR1 is LGHNA and CDR2 is YNFKEQ in the germline V gene. This CDR3 is built from 16 residues. Making the TCR beta cDNA relied on 5'RACE template switching with UMIs. TCRdb reprocessed the 5' RACE reads and keeps a single row for each CDR3 protein, giving no DNA. The repertoire table contains approximately 420,000 distinct CDR3 sequences. Sample: blood T cells: a sorted CD56 or NKG2C T cell subset, CD4+ or CD8+ T cells, or bulk PBMC T cells (not recorded which). This sequence joins TRBV4-2 and TRBJ2-5; TCRdb picks TRBD2, but there is no DNA to check that call. The receptor was derived from a woman aged 50 to 60 in good health. The CDR3 sequence: CASSPGLAGRPETQYF.